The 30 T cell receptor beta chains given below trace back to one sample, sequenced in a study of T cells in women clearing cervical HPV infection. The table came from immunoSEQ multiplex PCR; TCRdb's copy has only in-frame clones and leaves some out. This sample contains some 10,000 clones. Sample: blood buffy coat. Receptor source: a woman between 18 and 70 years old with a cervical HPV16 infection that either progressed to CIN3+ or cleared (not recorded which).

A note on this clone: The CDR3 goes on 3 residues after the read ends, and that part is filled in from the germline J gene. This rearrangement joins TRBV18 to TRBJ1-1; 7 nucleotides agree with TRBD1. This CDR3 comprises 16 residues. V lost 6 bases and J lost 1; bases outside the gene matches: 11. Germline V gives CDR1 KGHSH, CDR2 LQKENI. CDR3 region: CASSRQGPIGNTEAFF. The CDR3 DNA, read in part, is TGTGCCAGCTCTCGACAGGGTCCCATCGGGAACACTGAA.

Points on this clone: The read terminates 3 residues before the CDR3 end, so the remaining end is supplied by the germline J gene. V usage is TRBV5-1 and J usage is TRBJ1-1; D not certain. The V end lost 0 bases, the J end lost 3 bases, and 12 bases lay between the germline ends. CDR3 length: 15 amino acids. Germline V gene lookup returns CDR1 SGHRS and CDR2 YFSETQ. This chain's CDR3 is CASSLGRSMDTEAFF. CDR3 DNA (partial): TGCGCCAGCAGCTTGGGCAGGTCTATGGACACTGAA.

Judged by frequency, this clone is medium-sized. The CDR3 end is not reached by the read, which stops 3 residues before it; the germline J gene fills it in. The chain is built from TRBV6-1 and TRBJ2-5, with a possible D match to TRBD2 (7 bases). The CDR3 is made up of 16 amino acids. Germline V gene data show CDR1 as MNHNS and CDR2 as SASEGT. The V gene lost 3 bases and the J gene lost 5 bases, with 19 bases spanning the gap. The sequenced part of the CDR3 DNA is TGTGCCAGCAGTGAGGCGGGGGCTTTTTCCGCGGAGACC. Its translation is CASSEAGAFSAET. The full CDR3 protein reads CASSEAGAFSAETQYF.

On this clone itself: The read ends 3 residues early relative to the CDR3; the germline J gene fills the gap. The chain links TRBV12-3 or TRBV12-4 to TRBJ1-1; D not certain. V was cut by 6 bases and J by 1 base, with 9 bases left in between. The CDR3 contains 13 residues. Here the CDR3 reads CASRLTSNTEAFF. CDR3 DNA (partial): TGTGCCAGCAGGCTGACTTCGAACACTGAA.

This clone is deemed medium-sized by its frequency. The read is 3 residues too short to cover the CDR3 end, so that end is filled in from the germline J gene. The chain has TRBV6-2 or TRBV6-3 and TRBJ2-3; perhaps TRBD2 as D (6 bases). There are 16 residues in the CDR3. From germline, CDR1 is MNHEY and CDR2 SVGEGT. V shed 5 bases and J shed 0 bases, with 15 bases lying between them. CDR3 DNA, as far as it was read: TGTGCCAGCAGTACCTACCGGACTAATAGCACAGATACG. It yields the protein CASSTYRTNSTDT. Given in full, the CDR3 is CASSTYRTNSTDTQYF.

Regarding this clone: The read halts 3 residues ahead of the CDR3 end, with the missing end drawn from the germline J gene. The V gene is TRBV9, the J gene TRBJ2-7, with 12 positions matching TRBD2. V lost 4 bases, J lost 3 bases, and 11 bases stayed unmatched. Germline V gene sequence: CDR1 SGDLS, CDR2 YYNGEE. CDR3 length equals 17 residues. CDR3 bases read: TGTGCCAGCAGCCCCGAGGAAGGACTAGCGGGGAGCTACGAG. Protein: CASSPEEGLAGSYE. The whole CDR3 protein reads CASSPEEGLAGSYEQYF.

This CDR3 is CASSLLADYNEQFF. CDR3 bases read: TGTGCCAGCAGCTTATTGGCAGACTACAATGAG. The genes are TRBV7-2 and TRBJ2-1; D is ambiguous. The read halts 3 residues ahead of the CDR3 end, with the missing end drawn from the germline J gene. This CDR3 has 14 residues. Trimming took off 2 bases at V and 3 bases at J, with 8 bases between the two ends. The germline CDR1 and CDR2 sequences are SGHTA and FQGNSA. The whole variable domain, remainder taken from reference TRBV7-2 and TRBJ2-1, is GAGVSQSPSNKVTEKGKDVELRCDPISGHTALYWYRQSLGQGLEFLIYFQGNSAPDKSGLPSDRFSAERTGGSVSTLTIQRTQQEDSAVYLCASSLLADYNEQFFGPGTRLTVL.

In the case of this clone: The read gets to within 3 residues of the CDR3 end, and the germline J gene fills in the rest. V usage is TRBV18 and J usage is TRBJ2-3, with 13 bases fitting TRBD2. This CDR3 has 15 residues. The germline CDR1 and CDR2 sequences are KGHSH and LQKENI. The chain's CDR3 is CASSLGLAGQETQYF. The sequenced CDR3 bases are TGTGCCAGCTCCCTGGGACTAGCGGGGCAAGAGACG.

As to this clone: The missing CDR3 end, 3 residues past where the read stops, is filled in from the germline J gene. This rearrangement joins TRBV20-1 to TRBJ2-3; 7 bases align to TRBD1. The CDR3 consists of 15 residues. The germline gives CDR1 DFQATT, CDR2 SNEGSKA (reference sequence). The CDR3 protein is CSARDSGQYQETQYF. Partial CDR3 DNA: TGCAGTGCTAGAGATTCGGGACAGTACCAAGAGACG.

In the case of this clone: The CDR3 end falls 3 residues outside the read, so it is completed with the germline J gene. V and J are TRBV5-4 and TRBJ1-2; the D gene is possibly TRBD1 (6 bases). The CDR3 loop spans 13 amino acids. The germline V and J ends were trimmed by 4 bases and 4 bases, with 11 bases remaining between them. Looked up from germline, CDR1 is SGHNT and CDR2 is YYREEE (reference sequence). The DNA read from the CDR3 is TGTGCCAGCAGCGAGGACAGATTCTATGGC. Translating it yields CASSEDRFYG. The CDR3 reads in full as CASSEDRFYGYTF.

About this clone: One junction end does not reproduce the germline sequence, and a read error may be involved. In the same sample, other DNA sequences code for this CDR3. CDR3: CASSFPRGLGNTIYF. CDR3 DNA (partial): TGTGCCAGTAGCTTTCCCAGGGGGCTCGGAAACACA. This chain links TRBV19 with TRBJ1-3, with TRBD1 matching over 8 bases. Sequencing ends 3 residues short of the CDR3 end; the germline J gene provides the rest. Germline CDR1 and CDR2: LNHDA and SQIVND (reference sequence). This CDR3 region has 15 residues.

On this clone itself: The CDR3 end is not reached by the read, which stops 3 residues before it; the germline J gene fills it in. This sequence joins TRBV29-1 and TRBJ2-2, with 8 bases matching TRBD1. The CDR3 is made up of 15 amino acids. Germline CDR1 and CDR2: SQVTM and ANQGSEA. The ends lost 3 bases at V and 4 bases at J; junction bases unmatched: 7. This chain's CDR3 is CSVDGRGQVTGELFF. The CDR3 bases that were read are TGCAGCGTTGACGGCAGGGGGCAGGTCACCGGGGAG.

CDR3 amino acids: CASSYSAGGRSNQPQHF. Incomplete CDR3 DNA: TGTGCCAGCAGTTACTCGGCGGGGGGCCGAAGCAATCAGCCC. The chain links TRBV6-2 or TRBV6-3 to TRBJ1-5, with a weak D call TRBD1 (6 bases). The read falls 3 residues short of the CDR3 end, and the missing part is taken from the germline J gene. The CDR3 is 17 amino acids. Germline V CDR1 and CDR2: MNHEY, SVGEGT. V was trimmed by 0 bases and J by 1 base, leaving 13 bases between them.

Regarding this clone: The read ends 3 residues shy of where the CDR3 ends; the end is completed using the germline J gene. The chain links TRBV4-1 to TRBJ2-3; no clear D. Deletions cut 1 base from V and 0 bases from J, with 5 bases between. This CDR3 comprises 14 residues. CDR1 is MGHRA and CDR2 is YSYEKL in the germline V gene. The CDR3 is CASSQGLSTDTQYF. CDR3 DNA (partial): TGCGCCAGCAGCCAAGGACTTAGCACAGATACG.

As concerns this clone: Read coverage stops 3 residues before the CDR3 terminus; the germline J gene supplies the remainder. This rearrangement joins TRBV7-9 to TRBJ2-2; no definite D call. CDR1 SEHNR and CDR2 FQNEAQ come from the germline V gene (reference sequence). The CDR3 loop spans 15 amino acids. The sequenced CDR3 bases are TGTGCCAGCAGCTTATGGAGTGTTACTAATGAAAAG. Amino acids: CASSLWSVTNEK. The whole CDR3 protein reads CASSLWSVTNEKLFF. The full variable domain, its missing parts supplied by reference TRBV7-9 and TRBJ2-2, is DTGVSQNPRHKITKRGQNVTFRCDPISEHNRLYWYRQTLGQGPEFLTYFQNEAQLEKSRLLSDRFSAERPKGSFSTLEIQRTEQGDSAMYLCASSLWSVTNEKLFFGEGSRLTVL.

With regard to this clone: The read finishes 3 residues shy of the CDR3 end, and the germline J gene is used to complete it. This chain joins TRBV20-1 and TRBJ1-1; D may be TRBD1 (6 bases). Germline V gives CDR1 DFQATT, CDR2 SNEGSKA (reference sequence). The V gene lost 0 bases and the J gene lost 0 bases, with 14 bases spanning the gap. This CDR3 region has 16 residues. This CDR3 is CSARDTRGPLNTEAFF. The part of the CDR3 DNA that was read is TGCAGTGCTAGAGATACCAGGGGCCCTCTGAACACTGAA.

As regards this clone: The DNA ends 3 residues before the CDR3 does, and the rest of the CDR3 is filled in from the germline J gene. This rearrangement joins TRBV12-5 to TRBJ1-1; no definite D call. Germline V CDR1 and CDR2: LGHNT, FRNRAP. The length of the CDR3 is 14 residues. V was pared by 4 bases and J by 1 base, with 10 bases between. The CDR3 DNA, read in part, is TGTGCTAGTGGTTCCACCGCAGAGAACACTGAA. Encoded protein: CASGSTAENTE. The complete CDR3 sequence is CASGSTAENTEAFF.

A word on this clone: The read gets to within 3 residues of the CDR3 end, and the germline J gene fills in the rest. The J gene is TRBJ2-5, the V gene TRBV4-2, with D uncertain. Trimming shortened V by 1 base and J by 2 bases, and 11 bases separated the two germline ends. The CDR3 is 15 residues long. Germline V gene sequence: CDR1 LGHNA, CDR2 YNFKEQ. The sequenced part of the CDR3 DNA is TGTGCCAGCAGCCAAGCGTTCGACTTACAAGAGACC. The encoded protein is CASSQAFDLQET. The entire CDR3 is CASSQAFDLQETQYF.

The chain's CDR3 is CSVERRKTEAFF. Partial CDR3 DNA: TGCAGCGTTGAAAGGCGGAAAACTGAA. The V gene is TRBV29-1, the J gene TRBJ1-1; D gene unclear. The missing CDR3 end, 3 residues past where the read stops, is filled in from the germline J gene. Deletions cut 2 bases from V and 5 bases from J, with 9 bases between. This CDR3 is built from 12 residues. CDR1 SQVTM and CDR2 ANQGSEA come from the germline V gene. Complete variable domain (other parts from reference TRBV29-1 and TRBJ1-1): SAVISQKPSRDICQRGTSLTIQCQVDSQVTMMFWYRQQPGQSLTLIATANQGSEATYESGFVIDKFPISRPNLTFSTLTVSNMSPEDSSIYLCSVERRKTEAFFGQGTRLTVV.

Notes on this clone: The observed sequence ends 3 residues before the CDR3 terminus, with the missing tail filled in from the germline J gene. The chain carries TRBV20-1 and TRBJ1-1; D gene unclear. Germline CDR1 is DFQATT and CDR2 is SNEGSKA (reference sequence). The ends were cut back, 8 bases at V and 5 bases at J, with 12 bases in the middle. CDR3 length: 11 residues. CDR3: CSSLRVTEAFF. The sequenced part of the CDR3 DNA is TGCAGTTCCTTACGGGTGACTGAA.

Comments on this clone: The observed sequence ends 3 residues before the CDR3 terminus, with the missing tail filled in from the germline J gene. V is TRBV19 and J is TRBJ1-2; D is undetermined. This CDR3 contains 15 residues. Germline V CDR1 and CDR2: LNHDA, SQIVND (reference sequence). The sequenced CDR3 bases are TGTGCCAGTAGTTTTGGACTAGCGGGGAGGAATGAC. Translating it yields CASSFGLAGRND. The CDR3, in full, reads CASSFGLAGRNDYTF.

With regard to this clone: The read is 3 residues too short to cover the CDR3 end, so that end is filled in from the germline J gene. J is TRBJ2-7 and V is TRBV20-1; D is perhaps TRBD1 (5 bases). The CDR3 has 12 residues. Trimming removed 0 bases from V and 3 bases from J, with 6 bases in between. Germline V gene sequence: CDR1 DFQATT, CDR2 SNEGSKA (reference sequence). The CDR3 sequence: CSAREQGYEQYF. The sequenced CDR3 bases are TGCAGTGCTAGAGAGCAGGGCTACGAG.

Incomplete CDR3 DNA: TGCAGCGTTGGACAGCCGCTTAGGAACGAG. It yields the protein CSVGQPLRNE. The CDR3 in full is CSVGQPLRNEQYF. The rearrangement links TRBV29-1 to TRBJ2-7; D is possibly TRBD1 (5 bases). The CDR3 end lies 3 residues beyond the end of the read and is filled in from the germline J gene. The CDR3 is made up of 13 amino acids. Germline assignment: CDR1 SQVTM and CDR2 ANQGSEA. With 4 bases removed from V and 5 bases from J, the gap between germline ends came to 15 bases.

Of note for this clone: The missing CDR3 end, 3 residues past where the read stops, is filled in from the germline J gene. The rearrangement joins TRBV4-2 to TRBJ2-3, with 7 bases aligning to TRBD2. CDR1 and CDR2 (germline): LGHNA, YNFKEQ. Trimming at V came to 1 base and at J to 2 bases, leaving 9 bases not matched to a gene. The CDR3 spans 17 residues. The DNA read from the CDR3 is TGTGCCAGCAGCCAAGGGACTTTAGGGAGGGACACAGATACG. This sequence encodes CASSQGTLGRDTDT. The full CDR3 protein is CASSQGTLGRDTDTQYF.

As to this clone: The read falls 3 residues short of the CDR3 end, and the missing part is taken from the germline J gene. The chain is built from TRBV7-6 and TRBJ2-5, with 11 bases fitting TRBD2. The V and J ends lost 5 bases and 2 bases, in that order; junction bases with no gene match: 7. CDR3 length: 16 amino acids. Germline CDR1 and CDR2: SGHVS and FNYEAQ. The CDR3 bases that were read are TGTGCCAGCAGCGGAGCTAGCGGGGGGCGGCAAGAGACC. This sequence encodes CASSGASGGRQET. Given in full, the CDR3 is CASSGASGGRQETQYF.

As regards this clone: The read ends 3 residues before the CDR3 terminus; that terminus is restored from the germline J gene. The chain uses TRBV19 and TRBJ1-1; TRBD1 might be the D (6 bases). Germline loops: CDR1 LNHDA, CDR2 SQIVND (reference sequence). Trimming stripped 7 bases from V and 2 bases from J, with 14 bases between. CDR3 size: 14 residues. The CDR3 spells CASTITGINTEAFF. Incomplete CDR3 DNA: TGTGCCAGTACGATAACAGGGATAAACACTGAA.

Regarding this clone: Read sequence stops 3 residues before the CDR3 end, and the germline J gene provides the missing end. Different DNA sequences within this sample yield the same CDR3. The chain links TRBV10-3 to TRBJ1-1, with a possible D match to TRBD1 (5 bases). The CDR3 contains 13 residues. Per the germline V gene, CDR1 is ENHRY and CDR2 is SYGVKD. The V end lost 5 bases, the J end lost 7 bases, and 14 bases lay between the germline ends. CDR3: CAISRQGGSEAFF. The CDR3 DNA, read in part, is TGTGCCATCAGTCGGCAGGGTGGGAGTGAA.

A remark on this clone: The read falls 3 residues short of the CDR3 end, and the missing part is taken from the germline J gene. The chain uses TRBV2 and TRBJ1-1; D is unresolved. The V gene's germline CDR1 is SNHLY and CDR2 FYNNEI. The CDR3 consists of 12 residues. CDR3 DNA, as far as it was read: TGTGCCAGCAGTGAAAGGTGGGCGAGA. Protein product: CASSERWAR. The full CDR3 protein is CASSERWARAFF. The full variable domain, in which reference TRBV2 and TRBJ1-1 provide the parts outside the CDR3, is EPEVTQTPSHQVTQMGQEVILRCVPISNHLYFYWYRQILGQKVEFLVSFYNNEISEKSEIFDDQFSVERPDGSNFTLKIRSTKLEDSAMYFCASSERWARAFFGQGTRLTVV.

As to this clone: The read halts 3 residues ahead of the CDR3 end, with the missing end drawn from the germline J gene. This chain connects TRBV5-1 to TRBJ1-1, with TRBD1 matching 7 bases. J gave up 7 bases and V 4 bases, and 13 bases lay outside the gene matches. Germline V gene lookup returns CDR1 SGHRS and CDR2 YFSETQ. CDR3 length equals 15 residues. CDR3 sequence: CASSPGQPAPFEAFF. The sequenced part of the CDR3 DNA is TGCGCCAGCAGCCCGGGACAGCCCGCACCTTTTGAA. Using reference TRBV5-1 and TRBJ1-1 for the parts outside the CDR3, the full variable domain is KAGVTQTPRYLIKTRGQQVTLSCSPISGHRSVSWYQQTPGQGLQFLFEYFSETQRNKGNFPGRFSGRQFSNSRSEMNVSTLELGDSALYLCASSPGQPAPFEAFFGQGTRLTVV.

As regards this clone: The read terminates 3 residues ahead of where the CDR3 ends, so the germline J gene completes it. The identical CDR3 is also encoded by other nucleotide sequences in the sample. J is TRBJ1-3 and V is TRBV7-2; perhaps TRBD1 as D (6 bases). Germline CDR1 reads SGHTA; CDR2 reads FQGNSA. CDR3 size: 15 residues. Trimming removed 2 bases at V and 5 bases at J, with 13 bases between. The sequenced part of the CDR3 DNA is TGTGCCAGCAGCTTAAGGGCAGGGGCGAGAAACACC. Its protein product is CASSLRAGARNT. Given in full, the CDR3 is CASSLRAGARNTIYF.